Described below is a single T cell receptor beta chain sequence and its context. Its antigen is not known. The junction had 10 bases not matched to a gene; V was cut back by 0 bases and J by 3 bases. The CDR3 spans 17 residues. CDR1 is LNHNV, CDR2 YYDKDF, per germline (reference sequence). Profiling relied on immunoSEQ multiplex PCR, and the TCRdb table lists in-frame clones only, not all of them. The top ten hold around 2% of the sample, which has 55,000 to 70,000 clones, 90% to 95% seen once. This sample was taken from a study of cytomegalovirus exposure and HLA in healthy donors. The study, taken as a whole, reports: Reportedly, diagnosis of cytomegalovirus status by the classifier showed high specificity and sensitivity.

The clonotype comes from a woman in her twenties or thirties in good health and CMV-seronegative. Sequenced material: PBMCs. The chain carries TRBV15 and TRBJ1-1, with 7 bases aligning to TRBD1. The CDR3 DNA reads TGTGCCACCAGCAGAGAGCCAGGGGGTGTGGTGGACACTGAAGCTTTCTTT. This encodes CATSREPGGVVDTEAFF.